The rows below give T cell receptor beta chains drawn from one sample of a study of shared clonotypes between healthy human individuals. The repertoire was sequenced with immunoSEQ multiplex PCR; TCRdb's copy has only in-frame clones and lacks some. The sample contains about 1.1 million clones, approximately 80% of which appear only once. Sequencing input: memory CD4+ T cells from PBMCs. The source is a man younger than 35 in good health. Some clones in this sample may be carry-over from other donors' samples. Both conserved end residues are part of each CDR3. D genes are given only for firm matches. Size is omitted from some rows. Given values are once, few, many or a class for expanded clones.

J: TRBJ2-6; V: TRBV5-1; D: TRBD1; size: -; CDR3: CASSFLTGAGANVLTF; DNA: TGCGCCAGCAGCTTCTTAACAGGGGCTGGGGCCAACGTCCTGACTTTC
J: TRBJ2-7; V: TRBV2; D: -; size: -; CDR3: CASSGRDEQYF; DNA: TGTGCCAGCAGTGGGAGGGACGAGCAGTACTTC
J: TRBJ2-7; V: TRBV2; D: -; size: -; CDR3: CATVREYEQYF; DNA: TGTGCCACGGTAAGGGAGTACGAGCAGTACTTC
J: TRBJ2-3; V: TRBV10-1; D: TRBD1; size: -; CDR3: CASQPGQGMSDTQYF; DNA: TGCGCCAGCCAGCCGGGACAGGGGATGTCAGATACGCAGTATTTT
J: TRBJ1-3; V: TRBV5-1; D: -; size: -; CDR3: CASSFIGGGNTIYF; DNA: TGCGCCAGCAGCTTCATTGGGGGCGGAAACACCATATATTTT
J: TRBJ1-4; V: TRBV6-5; D: TRBD1; size: -; CDR3: CASSYTGQSREKLFF; DNA: TGTGCCAGCAGTTACACGGGACAGTCCAGGGAAAAACTGTTTTTT
J: TRBJ2-4; V: TRBV7-3; D: TRBD2; size: -; CDR3: CASSLGQLAGGNIQYF; DNA: TGTGCCAGCAGCTTAGGTCAACTAGCGGGAGGCAACATTCAGTACTTC
J: TRBJ2-1; V: TRBV28; D: TRBD2; size: -; CDR3: CASSERTSGSYEQFF; DNA: TGTGCCAGCAGCGAGCGGACTAGCGGGAGCTATGAGCAGTTCTTC
J: TRBJ1-5; V: TRBV7-8; D: -; size: -; CDR3: CASSLGSRGGQPQHF; DNA: TGTGCCAGCAGCTTAGGCTCCAGGGGCGGCCAGCCCCAGCATTTT
J: TRBJ2-3; V: TRBV28; D: TRBD1; size: many; CDR3: CASSSQGVGTDTQYF; DNA: TGTGCCAGCAGTTCACAGGGGGTCGGCACAGATACGCAGTATTTT
J: TRBJ2-4; V: TRBV23-1; D: -; size: -; CDR3: CASSQMKNIQYF; DNA: TGCGCCAGCAGTCAAATGAAAAACATTCAGTACTTC
J: TRBJ2-1; V: TRBV6-5; D: -; size: -; CDR3: CASRLPGSNEQFF; DNA: TGTGCCAGCAGATTACCGGGGTCCAATGAGCAGTTCTTC
J: TRBJ2-3; V: TRBV4-1; D: -; size: -; CDR3: CASSQDPTGRTGTQYF; DNA: TGCGCCAGCAGCCAAGATCCCACAGGGCGAACTGGTACGCAGTATTTT
J: TRBJ2-5; V: TRBV4-2; D: TRBD2; size: many; CDR3: CASSQETSGSAETQYF; DNA: TGTGCCAGCAGCCAAGAGACTAGCGGGAGTGCTGAGACCCAGTACTTC
J: TRBJ2-2; V: TRBV6-4; D: -; size: -; CDR3: CASRTTTRTRANTGELFF; DNA: TGTGCCAGCAGGACCACGACAAGGACGCGCGCGAACACCGGGGAGCTGTTTTTT
J: TRBJ2-7; V: TRBV7-9; D: -; size: -; CDR3: CASSSDSGSPYEQYF; DNA: TGTGCCAGCAGCTCGGACTCTGGTTCGCCCTACGAGCAGTACTTC
J: TRBJ2-1; V: TRBV7-9; D: TRBD1; size: once; CDR3: CASSFLGQGDSGEQFF; DNA: TGTGCCAGCAGCTTCCTAGGACAGGGCGATTCGGGTGAGCAGTTCTTC
J: TRBJ2-5; V: TRBV6-6; D: -; size: -; CDR3: CASSYAQRNTWETQYF; DNA: TGTGCCAGCAGTTACGCTCAGAGAAATACCTGGGAGACCCAGTACTTC
J: TRBJ2-1; V: TRBV27; D: TRBD1; size: once; CDR3: CASSFRDRGFNEQFF; DNA: TGTGCCAGCAGTTTCCGGGACAGGGGGTTTAATGAGCAGTTCTTC
J: TRBJ2-1; V: TRBV7-9; D: -; size: -; CDR3: CASSLKGARETAYNEQFF; DNA: TGTGCCAGCAGCTTAAAAGGAGCCCGGGAGACCGCCTACAATGAGCAGTTCTTC
J: TRBJ1-1; V: TRBV18; D: -; size: -; CDR3: CASSPRETTEAFF; DNA: TGTGCCAGCTCACCACGGGAGACCACTGAAGCTTTCTTT
J: TRBJ1-3; V: TRBV7-9; D: -; size: -; CDR3: CASSSTGYGDTIYF; DNA: TGTGCCAGCAGCTCCACAGGGTATGGGGACACCATATATTTT
J: TRBJ2-6; V: TRBV5-4; D: TRBD1; size: -; CDR3: CASGQGASGANVLTF; DNA: TGTGCCAGCGGACAGGGGGCGTCTGGGGCCAACGTCCTGACTTTC
J: TRBJ2-1; V: TRBV28; D: -; size: -; CDR3: CASSLDSRTGNEQFF; DNA: TGTGCCAGCAGTCTAGACTCCCGGACGGGCAATGAGCAGTTCTTC
J: TRBJ2-7; V: TRBV19; D: -; size: -; CDR3: CASRVQVLSSYEQYF; DNA: TGTGCCAGTAGGGTACAGGTTTTAAGCTCCTACGAGCAGTACTTC
J: TRBJ1-3; V: TRBV30; D: TRBD1; size: -; CDR3: CAWSPRGGASGNTIYF; DNA: TGTGCCTGGAGTCCGCGAGGGGGCGCGTCTGGAAACACCATATATTTT
J: TRBJ1-2; V: TRBV7-9; D: -; size: -; CDR3: CASSLGGGYTF; DNA: TGTGCCAGCAGCTTAGGGGGCGGCTACACCTTC
J: TRBJ2-5; V: TRBV6-6; D: -; size: -; CDR3: CASSAGPETQYF; DNA: TGTGCCAGCAGCGCCGGGCCCGAGACCCAGTACTTC
J: TRBJ2-3; V: TRBV25-1; D: TRBD2; size: -; CDR3: CASSESGGRVQYF; DNA: TGTGCCAGCAGTGAATCCGGGGGGAGGGTGCAGTATTTT
J: TRBJ2-7; V: TRBV27; D: -; size: -; CDR3: CASSLEAAPPYEQYF; DNA: TGTGCCAGCAGTTTAGAAGCGGCCCCCCCGTACGAGCAGTACTTC
J: TRBJ1-5; V: TRBV5-4; D: -; size: many; CDR3: CASSLNRDQPQHF; DNA: TGTGCCAGCAGCTTAAACAGGGATCAGCCCCAGCATTTT
J: TRBJ2-5; V: TRBV7-2; D: -; size: -; CDR3: CASSLRRTEETQYF; DNA: TGTGCCAGCAGCTTACGGCGGACCGAAGAGACCCAGTACTTC
J: TRBJ1-2; V: TRBV27; D: -; size: -; CDR3: CASSAGGGYGYTF; DNA: TGTGCCAGCAGTGCAGGAGGGGGCTATGGCTACACCTTC
J: TRBJ2-3; V: TRBV5-4; D: TRBD2; size: -; CDR3: CASSWGRREEGDTQYF; DNA: TGTGCCAGCAGCTGGGGGCGGCGGGAGGAGGGAGATACGCAGTATTTT
J: TRBJ2-2; V: TRBV10-3; D: TRBD2; size: -; CDR3: CATARLAGGRGGELFF; DNA: TGTGCCACCGCGCGACTAGCGGGAGGGAGAGGCGGGGAGCTGTTTTTT
J: TRBJ1-1; V: TRBV5-1; D: -; size: -; CDR3: CASSLVYRKNTEAFF; DNA: TGCGCCAGCAGCTTGGTTTACAGAAAGAACACTGAAGCTTTCTTT
J: TRBJ2-1; V: TRBV6-5; D: TRBD2; size: -; CDR3: CASTAPGGSFEQFF; DNA: TGTGCCAGCACTGCCCCGGGCGGGAGCTTTGAGCAGTTCTTC
J: TRBJ2-4; V: TRBV9; D: -; size: -; CDR3: CASSVAPYPTNIQYF; DNA: TGTGCCAGCAGCGTAGCCCCGTACCCTACAAACATTCAGTACTTC
J: TRBJ2-2; V: TRBV5-1; D: TRBD1; size: -; CDR3: CASSAQGSASGELFF; DNA: TGCGCCAGCAGCGCACAGGGGAGTGCGTCCGGGGAGCTGTTTTTT
J: TRBJ1-5; V: TRBV27; D: -; size: -; CDR3: CASSSTTGTQPQHF; DNA: TGTGCCAGCAGTTCCACTACGGGTACTCAGCCCCAGCATTTT
J: TRBJ1-5; V: TRBV7-8; D: -; size: -; CDR3: CASSLGEQPQHF; DNA: TGTGCCAGCAGCTTAGGGGAGCAGCCCCAGCATTTT
J: TRBJ2-2; V: TRBV5-1; D: TRBD1; size: -; CDR3: CASSWDSFTGELFF; DNA: TGCGCCAGCAGCTGGGACAGCTTCACCGGGGAGCTGTTTTTT
J: TRBJ2-3; V: TRBV28; D: TRBD2; size: -; CDR3: CASSRGTSGTSDTQYF; DNA: TGTGCCAGCAGTAGGGGGACTAGCGGGACTTCGGATACGCAGTATTTT
J: TRBJ2-3; V: TRBV30; D: -; size: -; CDR3: CAWSPSRDTQYF; DNA: TGTGCCTGGAGTCCTTCCCGGGATACGCAGTATTTT
J: TRBJ2-2; V: TRBV2; D: -; size: few; CDR3: CASSAKRANTGELFF; DNA: TGTGCCAGCAGTGCTAAGCGGGCCAACACCGGGGAGCTGTTTTTT
J: TRBJ2-5; V: TRBV11-1; D: -; size: -; CDR3: CASSQQGLQETQYF; DNA: TGTGCCAGCAGCCAACAGGGTCTCCAAGAGACCCAGTACTTC
J: TRBJ1-5; V: TRBV7-9; D: -; size: -; CDR3: CASSPSGINQPQHF; DNA: TGTGCCAGCAGCCCCTCGGGTATTAATCAGCCCCAGCATTTT
J: TRBJ2-3; V: TRBV10-3; D: -; size: -; CDR3: CAISDSRKGGTQYF; DNA: TGTGCCATCAGTGACTCCCGGAAGGGTGGTACGCAGTATTTT
J: TRBJ2-1; V: TRBV6-1; D: -; size: -; CDR3: CASSAQIAGTEQFF; DNA: TGTGCCAGCAGTGCCCAGATCGCAGGGACAGAGCAGTTCTTC
J: TRBJ1-2; V: TRBV2; D: TRBD1; size: -; CDR3: CASSAGQGGDYGYTF; DNA: TGTGCCAGCAGCGCGGGACAGGGGGGGGACTATGGCTACACCTTC
J: TRBJ2-1; V: TRBV7-6; D: TRBD2; size: -; CDR3: CASSLGGGTSGNEQFF; DNA: TGTGCCAGCAGCTTAGGGGGAGGGACTAGCGGCAATGAGCAGTTCTTC
J: TRBJ1-5; V: TRBV19; D: -; size: -; CDR3: CASSLAGSNQPQHF; DNA: TGTGCCAGTAGTCTGGCGGGGTCCAATCAGCCCCAGCATTTT